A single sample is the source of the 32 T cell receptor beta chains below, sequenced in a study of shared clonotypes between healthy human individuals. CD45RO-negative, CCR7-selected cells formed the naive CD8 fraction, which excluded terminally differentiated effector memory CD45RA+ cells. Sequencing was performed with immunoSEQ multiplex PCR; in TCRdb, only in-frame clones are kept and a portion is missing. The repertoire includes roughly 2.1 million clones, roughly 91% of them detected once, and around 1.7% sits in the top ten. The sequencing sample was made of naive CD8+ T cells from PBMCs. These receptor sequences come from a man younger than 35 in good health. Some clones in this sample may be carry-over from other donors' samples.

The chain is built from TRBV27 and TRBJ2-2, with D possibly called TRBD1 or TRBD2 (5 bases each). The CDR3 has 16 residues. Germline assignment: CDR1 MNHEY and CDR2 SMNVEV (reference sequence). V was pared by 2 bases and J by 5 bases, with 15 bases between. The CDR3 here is CASSLNGPWGTGELFF. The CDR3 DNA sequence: TGTGCCAGCAGTTTAAACGGTCCGTGGGGGACCGGGGAGCTGTTTTTT.

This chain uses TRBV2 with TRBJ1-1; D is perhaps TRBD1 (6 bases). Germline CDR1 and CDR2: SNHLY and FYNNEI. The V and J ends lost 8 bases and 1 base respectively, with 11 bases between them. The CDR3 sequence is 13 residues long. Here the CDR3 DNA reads TGTGCCAGCCCATCGGGGGCGAACACTGAAGCTTTCTTT. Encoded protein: CASPSGANTEAFF.

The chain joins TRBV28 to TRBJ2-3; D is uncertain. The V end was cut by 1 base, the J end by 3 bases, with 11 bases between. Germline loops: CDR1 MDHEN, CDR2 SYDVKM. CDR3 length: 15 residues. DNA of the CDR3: TGTGCCAGCAGTTTATCTGGCCTAGGGACAGATACGCAGTATTTT. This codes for CASSLSGLGTDTQYF.

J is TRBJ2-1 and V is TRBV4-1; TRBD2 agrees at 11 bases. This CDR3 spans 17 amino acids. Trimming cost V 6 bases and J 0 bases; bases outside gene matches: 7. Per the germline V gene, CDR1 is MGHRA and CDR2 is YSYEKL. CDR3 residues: CASSRGLAESSYNEQFF. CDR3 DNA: TGCGCCAGCAGTCGGGGACTAGCGGAGAGCTCCTACAATGAGCAGTTCTTC.

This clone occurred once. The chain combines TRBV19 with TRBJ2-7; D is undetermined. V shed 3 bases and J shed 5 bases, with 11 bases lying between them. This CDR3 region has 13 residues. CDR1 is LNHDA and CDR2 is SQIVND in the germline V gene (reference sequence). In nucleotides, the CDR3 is TGTGCCAGTAGTATGACCACCCCGGACGAGCAGTACTTC. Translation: CASSMTTPDEQYF.

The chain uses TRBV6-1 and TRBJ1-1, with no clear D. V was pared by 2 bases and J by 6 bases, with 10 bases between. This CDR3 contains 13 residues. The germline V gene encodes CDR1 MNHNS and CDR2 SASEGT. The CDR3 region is CASSEHGIAEAFF. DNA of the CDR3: TGTGCCAGCAGTGAACACGGAATCGCTGAAGCTTTCTTT.

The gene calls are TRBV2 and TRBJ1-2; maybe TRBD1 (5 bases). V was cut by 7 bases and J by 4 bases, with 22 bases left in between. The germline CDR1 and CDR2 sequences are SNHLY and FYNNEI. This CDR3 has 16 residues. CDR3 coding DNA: TGTGCCAGCACCCCAGTTGGACGGGATGGGGGCTATGGCTACACCTTC. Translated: CASTPVGRDGGYGYTF.

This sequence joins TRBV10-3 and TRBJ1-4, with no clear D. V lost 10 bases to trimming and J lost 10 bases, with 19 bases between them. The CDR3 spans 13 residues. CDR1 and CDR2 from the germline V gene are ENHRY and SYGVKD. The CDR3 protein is CATASDPDRKLFF. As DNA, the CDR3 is TGTGCCACTGCTTCTGACCCCGACCGAAAACTGTTTTTT.

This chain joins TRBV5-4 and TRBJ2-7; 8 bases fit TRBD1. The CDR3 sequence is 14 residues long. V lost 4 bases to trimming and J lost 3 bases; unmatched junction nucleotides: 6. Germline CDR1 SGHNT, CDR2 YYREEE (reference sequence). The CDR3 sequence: CASSPGQEIYEQYF. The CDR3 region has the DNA TGTGCCAGCAGCCCGGGACAGGAAATCTACGAGCAGTACTTC.

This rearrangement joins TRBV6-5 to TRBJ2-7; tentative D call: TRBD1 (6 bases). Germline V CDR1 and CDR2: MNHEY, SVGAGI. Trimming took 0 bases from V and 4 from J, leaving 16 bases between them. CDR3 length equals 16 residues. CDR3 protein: CASSYSIAGRGYEQYF. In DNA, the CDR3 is TGTGCCAGCAGTTACTCGATTGCCGGTAGGGGGTACGAGCAGTACTTC.

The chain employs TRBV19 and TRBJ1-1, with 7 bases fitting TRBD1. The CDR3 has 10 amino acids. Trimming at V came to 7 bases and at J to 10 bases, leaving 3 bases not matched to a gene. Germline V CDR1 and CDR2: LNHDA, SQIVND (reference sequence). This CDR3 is CASKGAGAFF. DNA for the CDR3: TGTGCCAGTAAGGGGGCTGGAGCTTTCTTT.

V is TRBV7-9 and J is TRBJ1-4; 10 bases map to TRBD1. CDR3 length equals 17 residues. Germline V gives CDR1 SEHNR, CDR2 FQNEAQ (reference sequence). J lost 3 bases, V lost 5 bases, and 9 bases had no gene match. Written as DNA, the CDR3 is TGTGCCAGCAGCCCGGAGACAGGGGGCACGGCTAATGAAAAACTGTTTTTT. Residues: CASSPETGGTANEKLFF.

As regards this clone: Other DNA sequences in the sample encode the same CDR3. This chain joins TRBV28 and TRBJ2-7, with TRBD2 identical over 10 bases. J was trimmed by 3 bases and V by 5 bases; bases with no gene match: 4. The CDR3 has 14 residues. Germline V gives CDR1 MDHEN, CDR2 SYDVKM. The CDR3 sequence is CASSARLAGYEQYF. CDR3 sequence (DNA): TGTGCCAGCAGTGCTCGACTAGCGGGCTACGAGCAGTACTTC.

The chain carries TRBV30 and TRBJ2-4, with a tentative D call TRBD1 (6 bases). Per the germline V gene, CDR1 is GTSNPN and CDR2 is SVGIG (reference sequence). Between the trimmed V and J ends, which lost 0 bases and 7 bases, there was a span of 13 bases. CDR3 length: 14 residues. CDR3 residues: CAWSVGGLVNIQYF. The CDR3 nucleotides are TGTGCCTGGAGTGTAGGGGGTTTGGTTAACATTCAGTACTTC.

The CDR3 spells CASGFGTGAADTQYF. Written as DNA, the CDR3 is TGTGCCAGCGGATTCGGGACAGGGGCTGCAGATACGCAGTATTTT. J is TRBJ2-3 and V is TRBV27, with 10 nucleotides matching TRBD1. CDR3 size: 15 residues. The germline CDR1 and CDR2 sequences are MNHEY and SMNVEV (reference sequence). V lost 8 bases, J lost 4 bases, and 9 bases stayed unmatched.

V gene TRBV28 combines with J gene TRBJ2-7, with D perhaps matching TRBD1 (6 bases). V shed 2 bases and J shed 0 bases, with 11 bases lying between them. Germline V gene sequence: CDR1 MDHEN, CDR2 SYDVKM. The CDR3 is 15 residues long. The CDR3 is CASSLSLDSSYEQYF. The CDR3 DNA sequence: TGTGCCAGCAGTTTAAGTCTGGACAGCTCCTACGAGCAGTACTTC.

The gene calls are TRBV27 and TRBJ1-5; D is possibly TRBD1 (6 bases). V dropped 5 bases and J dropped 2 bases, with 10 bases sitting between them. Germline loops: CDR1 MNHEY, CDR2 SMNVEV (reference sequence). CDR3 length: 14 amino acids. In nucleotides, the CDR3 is TGTGCCAGCAGTCCTAACAGGGGCAATCAGCCCCAGCATTTT. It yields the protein CASSPNRGNQPQHF.

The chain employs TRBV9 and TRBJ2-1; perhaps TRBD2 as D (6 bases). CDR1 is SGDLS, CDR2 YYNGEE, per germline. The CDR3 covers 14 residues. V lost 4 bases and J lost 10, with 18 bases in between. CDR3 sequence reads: CASSPGWGGEEQFF. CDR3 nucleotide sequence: TGTGCCAGCAGCCCCGGGTGGGGAGGAGAGGAGCAGTTCTTC.

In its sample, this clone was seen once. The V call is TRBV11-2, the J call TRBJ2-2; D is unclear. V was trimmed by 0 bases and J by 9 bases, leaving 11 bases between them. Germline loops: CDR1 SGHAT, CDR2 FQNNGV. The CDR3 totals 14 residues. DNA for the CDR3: TGTGCCAGCAGCTTAGATCGGACCTCACGGGAGCTGTTTTTT. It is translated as CASSLDRTSRELFF.

The CDR3 loop is CASSRPPGQAYTGELFF. As DNA, the CDR3 is TGTGCCAGCAGTCGACCGCCGGGACAGGCCTACACCGGGGAGCTGTTTTTT. The rearrangement joins TRBV27 to TRBJ2-2; TRBD1 agrees at 8 bases. V dropped 5 bases and J dropped 3; count of bases not matched to a gene: 11. Per germline, CDR1 MNHEY and CDR2 SMNVEV (reference sequence). The CDR3 length is 17 residues.

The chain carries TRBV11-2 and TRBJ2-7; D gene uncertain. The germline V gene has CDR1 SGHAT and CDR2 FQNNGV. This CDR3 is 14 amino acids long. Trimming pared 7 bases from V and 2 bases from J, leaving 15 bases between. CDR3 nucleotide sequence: TGTGCCAGCACCCCCGGCTCCATCCCCTACGAGCAGTACTTC. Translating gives CASTPGSIPYEQYF.

CDR3: CASSAPQAPGANVLTF. The DNA for the CDR3 is TGTGCCAGCAGCGCGCCGCAGGCCCCTGGGGCCAACGTCCTGACTTTC. This sequence joins TRBV9 and TRBJ2-6; D is ambiguous. This CDR3 spans 16 amino acids. Looked up from germline, CDR1 is SGDLS and CDR2 is YYNGEE. V was cut by 3 bases and J by 2 bases, with 12 bases left in between.

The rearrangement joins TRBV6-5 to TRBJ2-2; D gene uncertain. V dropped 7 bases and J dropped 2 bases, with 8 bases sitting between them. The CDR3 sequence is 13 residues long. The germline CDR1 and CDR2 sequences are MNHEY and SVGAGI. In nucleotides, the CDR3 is TGTGCCAGCACCACGGGTAACACCGGGGAGCTGTTTTTT. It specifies CASTTGNTGELFF.

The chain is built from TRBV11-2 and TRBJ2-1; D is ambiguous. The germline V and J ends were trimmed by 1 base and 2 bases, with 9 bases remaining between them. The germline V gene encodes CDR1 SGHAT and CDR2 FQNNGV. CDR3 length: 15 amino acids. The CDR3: CASSLGSGAYNEQFF. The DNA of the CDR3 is TGTGCCAGCAGCTTAGGGTCGGGCGCCTACAATGAGCAGTTCTTC. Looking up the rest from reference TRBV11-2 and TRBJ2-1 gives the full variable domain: EAGVAQSPRYKIIEKRQSVAFWCNPISGHATLYWYQQILGQGPKLLIQFQNNGVVDDSQLPKDRFSAERLKGVDSTLKIQPAKLEDSAVYLCASSLGSGAYNEQFFGPGTRLTVL.

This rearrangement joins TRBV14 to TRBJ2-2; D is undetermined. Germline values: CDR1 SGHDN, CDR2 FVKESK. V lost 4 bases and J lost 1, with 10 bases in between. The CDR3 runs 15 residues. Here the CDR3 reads CASSPGPWNTGELFF. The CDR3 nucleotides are TGTGCCAGCAGCCCTGGACCCTGGAACACCGGGGAGCTGTTTTTT. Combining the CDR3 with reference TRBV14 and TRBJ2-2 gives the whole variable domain EAGVTQFPSHSVIEKGQTVTLRCDPISGHDNLYWYRRVMGKEIKFLLHFVKESKQDESGMPNNRFLAERTGGTYSTLKVQPAELEDSGVYFCASSPGPWNTGELFFGEGSRLTVL.

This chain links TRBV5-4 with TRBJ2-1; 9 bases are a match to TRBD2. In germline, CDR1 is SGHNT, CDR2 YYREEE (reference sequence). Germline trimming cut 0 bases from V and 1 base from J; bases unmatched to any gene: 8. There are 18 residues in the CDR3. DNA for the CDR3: TGTGCCAGCAGCTTGGATGGCGGGAGGGCCGGGTCCTACAATGAGCAGTTCTTC. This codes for CASSLDGGRAGSYNEQFF.

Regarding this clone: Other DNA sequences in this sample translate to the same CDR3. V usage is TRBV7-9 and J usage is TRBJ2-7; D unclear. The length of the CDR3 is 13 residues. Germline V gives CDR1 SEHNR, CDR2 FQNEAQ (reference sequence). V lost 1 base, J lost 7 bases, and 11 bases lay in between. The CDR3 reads CASSLGSLGEQYF. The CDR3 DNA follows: TGTGCCAGCAGCTTAGGGAGTTTGGGGGAGCAGTACTTC.

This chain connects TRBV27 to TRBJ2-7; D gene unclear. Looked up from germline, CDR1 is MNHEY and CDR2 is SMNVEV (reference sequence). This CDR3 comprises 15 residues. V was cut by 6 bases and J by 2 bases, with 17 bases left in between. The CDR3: CASRPMVTPTYEQYF. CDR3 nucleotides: TGTGCCAGCAGACCAATGGTGACACCTACCTACGAGCAGTACTTC.

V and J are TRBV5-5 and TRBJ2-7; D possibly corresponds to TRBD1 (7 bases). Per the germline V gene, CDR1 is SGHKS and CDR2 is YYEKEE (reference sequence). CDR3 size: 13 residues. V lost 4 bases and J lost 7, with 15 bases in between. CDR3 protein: CASSPRGAPEQYF. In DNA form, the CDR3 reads TGTGCCAGCAGCCCCAGGGGGGCCCCGGAGCAGTACTTC.

CDR3 DNA sequence: TGTGCCAGTAGTTCGACAGGGAACGAGCAGTACTTC. Translating gives CASSSTGNEQYF. The gene calls are TRBV19 and TRBJ2-7; 7 nucleotides line up with TRBD1. CDR3 length: 12 residues. The germline CDR1 and CDR2 sequences are LNHDA and SQIVND (reference sequence). The J segment lost 5 bases and the V segment lost 5 bases, leaving 3 bases of the junction unmatched.

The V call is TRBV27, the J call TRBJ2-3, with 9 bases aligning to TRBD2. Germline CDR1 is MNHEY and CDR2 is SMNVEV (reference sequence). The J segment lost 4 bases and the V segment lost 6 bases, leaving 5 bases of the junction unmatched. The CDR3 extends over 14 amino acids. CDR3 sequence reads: CASRWTSAPDTQYF. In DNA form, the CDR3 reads TGTGCCAGCAGGTGGACTAGCGCGCCAGATACGCAGTATTTT.

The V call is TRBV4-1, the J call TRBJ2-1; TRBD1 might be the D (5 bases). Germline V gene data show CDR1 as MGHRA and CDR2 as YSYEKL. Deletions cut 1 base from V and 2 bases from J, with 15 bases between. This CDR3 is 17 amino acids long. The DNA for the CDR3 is TGCGCCAGCAGCCAAGGCCCCCAGCAGGGTGCCTACAATGAGCAGTTCTTC. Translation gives CASSQGPQQGAYNEQFF.